The source of this T cell receptor beta chain is a study of blood T cell repertoires in COVID-19. The CDR3 loop spans 15 amino acids. Per germline, CDR1 MNHNY and CDR2 SVGAGI (reference sequence). J lost 0 bases, V lost 6 bases, and 6 bases had no gene match. The protocol was immunoSEQ multiplex PCR, while the TCRdb copy is restricted to in-frame clones and leaves out a portion. Of approximately 260,000 clones in the sample, 89% were seen once. The receptor's source is a woman in her 40s who had recovered from COVID-19. The sequenced material came from peripheral blood. The chain joins TRBV6-6 to TRBJ1-2, with 8 nucleotides matching TRBD1. The DNA for the CDR3 is TGTGCCAGCAGCTCCGGACAGGGCACTAACTATGGCTACACCTTC. Its protein product is CASSSGQGTNYGYTF.